Each of the 20 T cell receptor beta chains below was sequenced from the same sample in a study of blood T cells in healthy people across ages. Next came a second PCR, run for about 7 to 12 cycles, which used a sample-barcoded 5' primer along with a J-beta primer mix. TCRdb passed the 5' RACE reads through MiXCR, listing each CDR3 protein once. The sample has 590,000 or so distinct CDR3 sequences; 25% to 30% are singletons. The source material was blood. The receptors shown here come from a woman aged 80 or over in good health.

The chain is built from TRBV5-6 and TRBJ2-1, with D possibly matching TRBD1 (5 bases). The J call may be wrong; the DNA end is better matched by TRBJ2-7. The CDR3 length is 15 residues. Per the germline V gene, CDR1 is SGHDT and CDR2 is YYEEEE. The DNA for the CDR3 is TGTGCCAGCAGCTTTTACAGGAGCTCCTACAATGAGCAGTACTTC. This codes for CASSFYRSSYNEQYF.

This clonotype was counted at least ten times. The J gene is TRBJ1-4, the V gene TRBV21-1. TRBV21-1 is annotated as a pseudogene. CDR3 length equals 15 residues. CDR3 bases: TGTGCCAGCAGCAAAGTGGAAGAACGGAATGAAAAACTGTTTTTT. Translation gives CASSKVEERNEKLFF.

In this sample, this clonotype turned up a few times. CDR3: CASSEPTGSSYNSPLHF. The CDR3 DNA sequence: TGTGCCAGCAGTGAACCCACGGGGAGCTCCTATAATTCACCCCTCCACTTT. The chain employs TRBV6-1 and TRBJ1-6; D not certain. Looked up from germline, CDR1 is MNHNS and CDR2 is SASEGT. CDR3 length: 17 amino acids. With 2 bases removed from V and 0 bases from J, the gap between germline ends came to 11 bases.

The table lists this clonotype with many counts. This rearrangement joins TRBV20-1 to TRBJ2-5; no clear D. Germline CDR1 is DFQATT and CDR2 is SNEGSKA (reference sequence). V was shortened by 0 bases and J by 2 bases, with 7 bases between the two germline ends. The CDR3 has 13 residues. The CDR3 sequence is CSARDVLQETQYF. The CDR3 coding sequence is TGCAGTGCTAGAGACGTTCTACAAGAGACCCAGTACTTC.

This clonotype occurred many times. The chain links TRBV5-1 to TRBJ2-3; D may be TRBD1 or TRBD2 (5 bases each). The CDR3 is made up of 16 amino acids. CDR1 and CDR2 (germline): SGHRS, YFSETQ. V dropped 1 base and J dropped 6 bases, with 18 bases sitting between them. The chain's CDR3 is CASSLRGPPTGDTQYF. CDR3 nucleotide sequence: TGCGCCAGCAGCTTGAGGGGACCTCCCACAGGTGATACGCAGTATTTT. Combining the CDR3 with reference TRBV5-1 and TRBJ2-3 gives the whole variable domain KAGVTQTPRYLIKTRGQQVTLSCSPISGHRSVSWYQQTPGQGLQFLFEYFSETQRNKGNFPGRFSGRQFSNSRSEMNVSTLELGDSALYLCASSLRGPPTGDTQYFGPGTRLTVL.

In its sample, this clonotype was seen many times. The J gene is TRBJ2-5, the V gene TRBV7-2; 11 positions agree with TRBD2. The ends lost 5 bases at V and 4 bases at J; junction bases unmatched: 9. CDR1 SGHTA and CDR2 FQGNSA come from the germline V gene. CDR3 length: 16 residues. The chain's CDR3 is CASSPLAGGHGETQYF. The CDR3 DNA reads TGTGCCAGCAGCCCGTTAGCGGGGGGGCATGGAGAGACCCAGTACTTC.

The chain employs TRBV7-2 and TRBJ2-1; D is ambiguous. With 5 bases removed from V and 8 bases from J, the gap between germline ends came to 10 bases. In germline, CDR1 is SGHTA, CDR2 FQGNSA. The CDR3 has 12 amino acids. CDR3 in DNA: TGTGCCAGCAGCCCTGAGACCCATGAGCAGTTCTTC. This gives the protein CASSPETHEQFF.

The rearrangement links TRBV29-1 to TRBJ2-3, with TRBD1 matching over 7 bases. Germline CDR1 is SQVTM and CDR2 is ANQGSEA. The CDR3 covers 13 residues. Trimming took 7 bases from V and 2 from J; bases not matched to a gene: 6. In nucleotides, the CDR3 is TGCAGCGCTCAGGACAGGTTCACAGATACGCAGTATTTT. It yields the protein CSAQDRFTDTQYF.

The chain has TRBV7-2 and TRBJ2-3, with D possibly matching TRBD2 (6 bases). The germline V gene encodes CDR1 SGHTA and CDR2 FQGNSA. The CDR3 consists of 15 residues. Trimming pared 4 bases from V and 3 bases from J, leaving 14 bases between. The DNA for the CDR3 is TGTGCCAGCAGCTGGAACGGGGGATTGACAGATACGCAGTATTTT. It specifies CASSWNGGLTDTQYF.

Only a few counts were recorded for this clonotype. A much larger clonotype is one base distant, so this may be a read error. The J gene is TRBJ2-5, the V gene TRBV3-1, with D tentatively TRBD2 (5 bases). V lost 4 bases to trimming and J lost 11 bases, with 26 bases between them. Germline assignment: CDR1 LGHDT and CDR2 YNNKEL (reference sequence). CDR3 size: 16 residues. The CDR3 DNA reads TGTGCCAGCAGCCCATTAGCGAGCAGCTCCTACAATGAGCAGTACTTC. Translation: CASSPLASSSYNEQYF.

This clonotype has a count of ten or more. The genes are TRBV7-9 and TRBJ1-6, with TRBD1 matching 7 bases. Germline trimming cut 4 bases from V and 6 bases from J; bases unmatched to any gene: 3. The CDR3 is 14 residues long. From germline, CDR1 is SEHNR and CDR2 FQNEAQ (reference sequence). Here the CDR3 reads CASSSGTVNSPLHF. The DNA for the CDR3 is TGTGCCAGCAGCTCCGGGACAGTTAATTCACCCCTCCACTTT.

The sample holds many counts of this clonotype. The J gene is TRBJ1-2, the V gene TRBV6-1; no clear D gene. Germline lookup yields CDR1 MNHNS and CDR2 SASEGT. This CDR3 comprises 13 residues. V was clipped by 7 bases and J by 8 bases, with 17 bases between them. CDR3 nucleotide sequence: TGTGCCAGCACTAGGGAACCCGGTATCGGCTACACCTTC. Residues: CASTREPGIGYTF.

There are a few counts of this clonotype. This chain connects TRBV21-1 to TRBJ1-5; the tabulated D call, TRBD1, remains unverified against the DNA. TRBV21-1 is a pseudogene. This CDR3 is built from 15 residues. CDR3 bases: TGTGCCAGCAGCCAAGCATCCAGGGGCAATCAGCCCCAGCATTTT. Translation: CASSQASRGNQPQHF.

This clonotype was counted many times. The rearrangement links TRBV30 to TRBJ2-1; 9 bases fit TRBD1. The V segment lost 1 base and the J segment 7 bases; nucleotides outside the gene matches: 5. Per the germline V gene, CDR1 is GTSNPN and CDR2 is SVGIG (reference sequence). The CDR3 totals 14 residues. The CDR3 DNA reads as TGTGCCTGGAGTGAAGGACAGGGGCCGAATGAGCAGTTCTTC. Protein: CAWSEGQGPNEQFF.

Comments on this clonotype: A much larger clone is a single base away; this may be a read error. The CDR3 loop is CASSLVAGNTEACF. The CDR3 nucleotides read TGTGCCAGCAGCTTAGTCGCAGGGAACACTGAAGCTTGCTTT. This chain joins TRBV7-9 and TRBJ1-1; TRBD1 might be the D (5 bases). The V gene's germline CDR1 is SEHNR and CDR2 FQNEAQ (reference sequence). CDR3 length: 14 amino acids.

The chain carries TRBV20-1 and TRBJ2-4; 7 positions match TRBD2. The J call could be wrong; TRBJ2-7 is a better fit for the DNA end. The CDR3 contains 13 residues. CDR1 is DFQATT and CDR2 is SNEGSKA in the germline V gene (reference sequence). The CDR3 nucleotides read TGCAGTGCTATTTGGGGGGGAGGGTACGAGCAGTACTTC. It specifies CSAIWGGGYEQYF.

V and J are TRBV5-1 and TRBJ2-1, with 8 bases aligning to TRBD2. The trim removed 4 bases at V and 7 bases at J, leaving 13 bases unmatched. From germline, CDR1 is SGHRS and CDR2 YFSETQ. This CDR3 spans 16 amino acids. Here the CDR3 reads CASSRETGGLANEQFF. CDR3 nucleotides: TGCGCCAGCAGCCGGGAGACGGGGGGGCTCGCTAATGAGCAGTTCTTC.

This clonotype was seen many times. The CDR3 DNA reads TGCAGTTCCGGGAAGGGCGAGCAGTACTTC. This gives the protein CSSGKGEQYF. This rearrangement joins TRBV20-1 to TRBJ2-7; TRBD2 is a possible D gene (5 bases). This CDR3 spans 10 amino acids. Germline V gives CDR1 DFQATT, CDR2 SNEGSKA (reference sequence). Trimming took 8 bases from V and 6 from J, leaving 11 bases between them.

This clonotype was found a few times. It may be a read error: a sequence one base away is much more abundant. The chain couples TRBV28 to TRBJ2-1; 8 bases are shared with TRBD1. The DNA matches TRBJ2-7 better at its end, which makes the J call doubtful. Germline V gene lookup returns CDR1 MDHEN and CDR2 SYDVKM. CDR3 length equals 15 residues. CDR3 protein: CASVIPGGSYNEQYF. The CDR3, as DNA: TGTGCCAGCGTGATTCCAGGGGGCTCCTACAATGAGCAGTACTTC.

The sample holds many counts of this clonotype. J is TRBJ1-2 and V is TRBV11-2; 10 positions match TRBD1. The germline V gene encodes CDR1 SGHAT and CDR2 FQNNGV. CDR3 length: 17 amino acids. Unmatched junction bases numbered 10, after V lost 0 bases and J lost 6 bases. In nucleotides, the CDR3 is TGTGCCAGCAGCTTAGACCCCGGGACAGGGGAAGTTCATGGCTACACCTTC. This translates into CASSLDPGTGEVHGYTF.